These T cell receptor beta chains were read from a single sample in a study of regulatory T cells in long-lasting Graves disease. From the multiplex PCR reads, TCRdb called clonotypes with MiXCR, one entry per CDR3 protein. The data show fewer than 450,000 distinct CDR3 sequences, with 15% seen just once and about 7.6% held by the top ten. The data were also submitted as part of a second study, on T cells in Graves' hyperthyroidism and ophthalmopathy.

This material consisted of peripheral blood mononuclear cells (PBMCs), taken at new diagnosis, from a patient treated with antithyroid drugs. All receptors derive from a woman aged 40 to 50 with Graves disease. The CDR3 runs from the conserved cysteine through the conserved F or W. The D gene is left open where the match is weak.

>TRBJ2-6|NA|TRBV7-2
CASSLRTASGANVLTF
>TRBJ1-2|TRBD1|TRBV5-6
CASSTGQGYNYGYTF
>TRBJ1-2|TRBD1|TRBV13
CASSLTHPDRSNYGYTF
>TRBJ2-5|NA|TRBV7-3
CASSYTGTDETQYF
>TRBJ2-3|TRBD2|TRBV10-2
CASGVGSGSGDTQYF
>TRBJ2-7|NA|TRBV24-1
CATSDGTSSLYEQYF
>TRBJ1-6|NA|TRBV6-2/TRBV6-3
CASSWTENSPLHF
>TRBJ2-2|NA|TRBV7-9
CASSLVGGIGELFF
>TRBJ2-3|NA|TRBV5-1
CASSLDRTTSTDTQYF
>TRBJ2-7|NA|TRBV11-3
CASSPRAYEQYF
>TRBJ1-1|NA|TRBV6-2/TRBV6-3
CASSYSSGRLGTEAFF
>TRBJ2-5|TRBD1|TRBV20-1
CSARRGHRETQYF
>TRBJ2-1|NA|TRBV6-5
CASSYSSWSEQFF
>TRBJ2-2|NA|TRBV7-3
CASSAQGNTGELFF
>TRBJ2-7|TRBD2|TRBV7-3
CASSLKTSVLYEQYF
>TRBJ2-2|TRBD1|TRBV12-3/TRBV12-4
CASSFGTGSTLNTGELFF
>TRBJ2-3|NA|TRBV10-3
CAIRPFSTDTQYF
>TRBJ2-7|TRBD2|TRBV5-4
CASSSAGEVVEQYF
>TRBJ2-6|NA|TRBV18
CASSPQWDEANVLTF
>TRBJ2-1|TRBD2|TRBV20-1
CSARELAGGNEQFF
>TRBJ2-3|TRBD2|TRBV4-1
CASSPGLPLYTQYF
>TRBJ1-1|NA|TRBV12-5
CASGLDGRTEAFF
>TRBJ2-4|TRBD2|TRBV12-5
CASGSDIGTSGRNIQYF
>TRBJ1-1|NA|TRBV19
CASSVGPEAFF
>TRBJ2-2|TRBD1|TRBV11-2
CASSSPGVQGARTGELFF
>TRBJ1-4|NA|TRBV7-2
CASSLSSPRPNEKLFF
>TRBJ1-6|TRBD1|TRBV28
CASSPMGGTGGYNSPLHF
>TRBJ2-3|TRBD2|TRBV6-1
CATRHSGGTSTDTQYF
>TRBJ2-1|NA|TRBV28
CASSFFRGEQFF
>TRBJ2-3|NA|TRBV14
CASSQSQGRTDTQYF
>TRBJ1-1|TRBD1|TRBV6-2/TRBV6-3
CASSRPRQGPGLGSLAFF
>TRBJ2-7|NA|TRBV28
CASCSAAVPYEQYF
>TRBJ2-3|TRBD2|TRBV6-1
CASRTRTSGEVDTQYF
>TRBJ2-3|TRBD2|TRBV5-1
CASRVSSGSVDTQYF
>TRBJ1-1|TRBD1|TRBV7-8
CASSLRTGGNTEAFF
>TRBJ2-7|NA|TRBV20-1
CSASSHRRMGEQYF
>TRBJ2-7|NA|TRBV13
CASNRRGTYEQYF
>TRBJ2-5|NA|TRBV11-2
CASSLDWEETQYF
>TRBJ2-5|NA|TRBV11-3
CASSFTGIQETQYF
>TRBJ1-3|NA|TRBV11-2
CASSFIRGSGNTIYF
>TRBJ2-6|TRBD2|TRBV19
CASTPAGGANVLTF
>TRBJ1-5|NA|TRBV2
CASSPFGHYSNQPQHF
>TRBJ2-1|TRBD2|TRBV19
CASSSPAGLEIFF